Below are 11 T cell receptor beta chains sequenced from a single sample in a study of technical replicates of blood from a handful of donors. Only in-frame clones appear in the TCRdb table, and some are missing; sequencing was by immunoSEQ multiplex PCR. This table has 10,000 to 13,000 clones, around 94% appearing once. Sequencing was done on a sample of PBMCs. The source of these receptors is a human donor in good health.

This chain uses TRBV7-9 with TRBJ1-4; no reliable D call. The CDR3 extends over 13 amino acids. With 2 bases removed from V and 3 bases from J, the gap between germline ends came to 4 bases. Germline loops: CDR1 SEHNR, CDR2 FQNEAQ (reference sequence). The CDR3 here is CASSLNSNEKLFF. The CDR3 DNA is TGTGCCAGCAGCTTAAACTCTAATGAAAAACTGTTTTTT.

The V call is TRBV28, the J call TRBJ1-2; 7 nucleotides line up with TRBD1. V gave up 6 bases and J gave up 0 bases; unmatched junction bases: 4. The CDR3 has 14 amino acids. Per the germline V gene, CDR1 is MDHEN and CDR2 is SYDVKM. The CDR3 loop is CASRTGQANYGYTF. CDR3 DNA sequence: TGTGCCAGCAGGACCGGACAGGCTAACTATGGCTACACCTTC.

The chain combines TRBV5-8 with TRBJ2-2, with 11 nucleotides matching TRBD2. From germline, CDR1 is SGHTS and CDR2 YDEGEE. The ends lost 0 bases at V and 4 bases at J; junction bases unmatched: 5. The CDR3 loop spans 17 amino acids. The CDR3 spells CASSLAGTSGFTGELFF. CDR3 bases: TGTGCCAGCAGCTTGGCCGGGACTAGCGGCTTCACCGGGGAGCTGTTTTTT.

This rearrangement joins TRBV6-1 to TRBJ2-2; D unresolved. This CDR3 spans 14 amino acids. The V gene's germline CDR1 is MNHNS and CDR2 SASEGT. The V gene lost 4 bases and the J gene lost 0 bases, with 6 bases spanning the gap. CDR3 region: CASSGLSNTGELFF. The CDR3 DNA sequence: TGTGCCAGCAGTGGACTCTCGAACACCGGGGAGCTGTTTTTT.

The chain carries TRBV9 and TRBJ2-5; tentative D call: TRBD2 (6 bases). CDR3 length: 15 residues. Trimming removed 3 bases at V and 5 bases at J, with 17 bases between. The germline CDR1 and CDR2 sequences are SGDLS and YYNGEE. CDR3 coding DNA: TGTGCCAGCAGCGGATGGGGCGGAGGGTGGGAGACCCAGTACTTC. Translated, it gives CASSGWGGGWETQYF. Full variable domain (remainder filled in from reference TRBV9 and TRBJ2-5): DSGVTQTPKHLITATGQRVTLRCSPRSGDLSVYWYQQSLDQGLQFLIQYYNGEERAKGNILERFSAQQFPDLHSELNLSSLELGDSALYFCASSGWGGGWETQYFGPGTRLLVL.

The V and J genes are TRBV9 and TRBJ2-2; D possibly corresponds to TRBD2 (5 bases). Deletions cut 2 bases from V and 2 bases from J, with 10 bases between. Germline CDR1 and CDR2: SGDLS and YYNGEE. This CDR3 is 15 amino acids long. This chain's CDR3 is CASSVSSQNTGELFF. In DNA form, the CDR3 reads TGTGCCAGCAGCGTGTCTAGCCAAAACACCGGGGAGCTGTTTTTT.

The chain uses TRBV11-2 and TRBJ2-2; TRBD2 might be the D (6 bases). This CDR3 contains 18 residues. Germline V CDR1 and CDR2: SGHAT, FQNNGV. The V end was cut by 5 bases, the J end by 0 bases, with 19 bases between. CDR3 nucleotide sequence: TGTGCCAGCAGCCTCGGCGGGGTAGCGTTCGCGAACACCGGGGAGCTGTTTTTT. Amino acids: CASSLGGVAFANTGELFF.

This chain connects TRBV28 to TRBJ1-1, with a possible D match to TRBD1 (5 bases). Trimming left V 5 bases short and J 5 bases short, with 18 bases between. The CDR3 is 15 amino acids. Germline V gene data show CDR1 as MDHEN and CDR2 as SYDVKM. CDR3 nucleotides: TGTGCCAGCAGTCCCCCGGGACTACGGCGGACTGAAGCTTTCTTT. Its translation: CASSPPGLRRTEAFF.

The rearrangement uses TRBV11-2 and TRBJ2-7, with 7 bases fitting TRBD1. The trim removed 1 base at V and 3 bases at J, leaving 6 bases unmatched. CDR1 is SGHAT and CDR2 is FQNNGV in the germline V gene. The CDR3 is 15 residues long. The CDR3 here is CASSLGTGYVYEQYF. CDR3 nucleotides: TGTGCCAGCAGCTTAGGGACAGGTTACGTCTACGAGCAGTACTTC. Looking up the rest from reference TRBV11-2 and TRBJ2-7 gives the full variable domain: EAGVAQSPRYKIIEKRQSVAFWCNPISGHATLYWYQQILGQGPKLLIQFQNNGVVDDSQLPKDRFSAERLKGVDSTLKIQPAKLEDSAVYLCASSLGTGYVYEQYFGPGTRLTVT.

The rearrangement joins TRBV4-2 to TRBJ1-2; D unresolved. V gave up 4 bases and J gave up 8 bases, with 17 bases separating them. In germline, CDR1 is LGHNA, CDR2 YNFKEQ. CDR3 length equals 14 residues. Here the CDR3 reads CASSPGSHVQGYTF. Written as DNA, the CDR3 is TGTGCCAGCAGCCCGGGGTCCCACGTCCAGGGCTACACCTTC.

The V gene is TRBV10-3, the J gene TRBJ1-2; 10 bases match TRBD1. The CDR3 is 15 amino acids. Germline CDR1 is ENHRY and CDR2 is SYGVKD. J lost 5 bases, V lost 3 bases, and 6 bases had no gene match. The CDR3 bases are TGTGCCATCAGTGACTCCGGGACAGGGGTTTATGGCTACACCTTC. Translating gives CAISDSGTGVYGYTF.